These T cell receptor beta chains were read from a single sample in a study of T cells in Graves' hyperthyroidism and ophthalmopathy. TCRdb fed the multiplex PCR reads into MiXCR, producing one record per CDR3 protein. The sample lists about 640,000 distinct CDR3 sequences, roughly 20% occurring once. The sequenced sample consisted of blood. All receptors come from a man aged 25-45 years with Graves' ophthalmopathy. Both conserved end residues are part of each CDR3. Fields, in order: CDR3 DNA, CDR3 protein, J gene, clone size, D gene, V gene. The D gene is left open where the match is weak. Clone sizes are given selectively: once, few, many, or a class where the clone is expanded.

TGTGCCAGTAGTATCGGGACAGGTCCCAATGAGCAGTTCTTC CASSIGTGPNEQFF TRBJ2-1 - TRBD1 TRBV19
TGTGCCAGCACCTCAGATGGAGCGGGGGAGCAGTTCTTC CASTSDGAGEQFF TRBJ2-1 - TRBD2 TRBV12-3/TRBV12-4
TGCAGCGTTTTCCGCGGACAGTCAGAAGCTTTCTTT CSVFRGQSEAFF TRBJ1-1 few - TRBV29-1
TGTGCCAGCAGCTTAGCGGGCGGGGGGGTAACTGAAGCTTTCTTT CASSLAGGGVTEAFF TRBJ1-1 few - TRBV7-2
TGCGCCAGCAGACCGACGACTAGCGCCTACAATGAGCAGTTCTTC CASRPTTSAYNEQFF TRBJ2-1 few TRBD2 TRBV5-1
TGTGCCAGCAGCTTGGCCGGCAGGGAAGGTGAAGCTTTCTTT CASSLAGREGEAFF TRBJ1-1 - - TRBV5-4
TGTGCCAGCACCGAGGGACTAGCCCGCACAGATACGCAGTATTTT CASTEGLARTDTQYF TRBJ2-3 - TRBD2 TRBV6-1
TGTGCCAGCAGTTCGACAGTTACTAGCACTGAAGCTTTCTTT CASSSTVTSTEAFF TRBJ1-1 - - TRBV28
TGTGCCAGCAGTGAAAGACAGGGGAATCAGCCCCAGCATTTT CASSERQGNQPQHF TRBJ1-5 many TRBD1 TRBV2
TGTGCCAGCAGTTTCCGGACAGGGGTCACCGGGGAGCTGTTTTTT CASSFRTGVTGELFF TRBJ2-2 few TRBD1 TRBV6-5
TGTGCCAGCAGCGAGGGGGCAAATGGCTACACCTTC CASSEGANGYTF TRBJ1-2 - TRBD1 TRBV9
TGTGCCACCAGCAGAGGGATAAGCGGGACTAGCACAGATACGCAGTATTTT CATSRGISGTSTDTQYF TRBJ2-3 - TRBD2 TRBV15
TGTGCCAGCTCGGACCGTGTGGACCAGTACTTC CASSDRVDQYF TRBJ2-5 - - TRBV18
TGTGCCAGCAGTCAAATGACAGGTAATGAGCAGTTCTTC CASSQMTGNEQFF TRBJ2-1 few - TRBV27
TGTGCCAGCAGTTTAACTAGCGCCAATGAGCAGTTCTTC CASSLTSANEQFF TRBJ2-1 many TRBD2 TRBV27
TGCGCCAGCACCTTGGGCGACTCCCACTACGAGCAGTACTTC CASTLGDSHYEQYF TRBJ2-7 - - TRBV5-1
TGTGCCAGCAGCCCCCGGGCAGGGAGCTCCTACAATGAGCAGTTCTTC CASSPRAGSSYNEQFF TRBJ2-1 - - TRBV7-9
TGTGCCAGCAGTGAGCAGGGGATTGGCACCATATATTTT CASSEQGIGTIYF TRBJ1-3 many - TRBV2
TGTGCCAGCAGGAACCGAGGGACCCAGTACTTC CASRNRGTQYF TRBJ2-5 many - TRBV6-2/TRBV6-3
TGTGCCAGCCCGCCCTTAGCGGGAGGGCCGGGCAATGAGCAGTTCTTC CASPPLAGGPGNEQFF TRBJ2-1 many TRBD2 TRBV11-2
TGTGCCAGCAGAGGGGAAGCAAAAGCTTTCTTT CASRGEAKAFF TRBJ1-1 - - TRBV6-1
TGCGCCAGCAGCTTAGCAGGGTCGGAGCTGTTTTTT CASSLAGSELFF TRBJ2-2 few - TRBV5-1